Sequencing of this T cell receptor beta chain was carried out in a study of CD8+CD57+ T cells in acquired aplastic anemia. CD8+CD57+ cell expansion had been shown by flow cytometry in patients chosen for sequencing. Researchers used genomic DNA as the template to profile TCR beta VDJ and CDR3. Each CDR3 protein is one row after TCRdb ran MiXCR on the reads. There are about 160,000 distinct CDR3 sequences in the sample; roughly two thirds occur only once, and approximately 50% lies in the top ten. Deletions cut 5 bases from V and 12 bases from J, with 11 bases between. CDR1 and CDR2 from the germline V gene are LNHDA and SQIVND (reference sequence). The CDR3 is made up of 12 amino acids.

The V and J genes are TRBV19 and TRBJ1-6; a possible D gene is TRBD1 (6 bases). This receptor was identified in a human donor with aplastic anemia. The material sequenced was sorted CD4+, CD8+, or CD8+CD57+ T cells (not recorded which) from PBMCs. CDR3 in amino acids: CASSGRGKPLHF. The CDR3 coding sequence is TGTGCCAGTAGTGGCAGGGGTAAACCCCTCCACTTT.